This T cell receptor (beta chain) is drawn from a study of blood T cell repertoires in COVID-19 (dated by TCRdb to about 2020). Broadly, across the study: Samples covering the acute and convalescent phases of COVID-19 were provided by collaborators in the United States, Italy and Spain. The material from the prospective study consisted of cDNA or gDNA derived from T cells, B-cell-depleted T cells, or PBMCs. The dataset comprised deeply sampled blood TCRbeta repertoires from subjects exposed to, actively infected with, or recovered from COVID-19. The repertoires were released in a freely available public database intended as a resource for research on the immune response to SARS-CoV-2. Samples came from the ongoing ImmuneRACE study (first 160 participants) plus 1,254 subjects from 6 global collaborators. Sample metadata almost always included a de-identified subject ID, COVID-19 status, age in years and sex. Where available, HLA class I and class II types were taken from metadata supplied by the sample provider and were not determined by assay-based typing. Findings and caveats that apply to the study as a whole: Clinical and demographic metadata were provided uncurated, with the amount varying by source and participant.

TCRbeta CDR3 regions were amplified from genomic DNA by means of the immunoSEQ Assay, a bias-controlled multiplex PCR. Per the authors' processing: The number of nucleated cells in each sample was estimated from the amplification of reference gene primers within the assay. To quantify the absolute abundance of each unique TCRbeta CDR3 rearrangement, sequence reads were collapsed and filtered. For each sample, productive Simpson clonality was calculated as the square root of Simpson's diversity index over productive rearrangements. What TCRdb holds here is the immuneACCESS table cut down to in-frame rearrangements. Part of the clones is not present; checked against another copy, under half of the missing clones reflect an unresolved V gene, and the others are unexplained. The DNA was the basis for D and trimming; V, J and clone size are from that table. The sample table records roughly 38,000 clones; 85% of these occur just once. The biggest ten clones account for around 5% of the sample.

Collaborating institutions collected whole blood in K2EDTA tubes following their own protocols. For TCRbeta analysis, collaborators shipped samples in one of three forms: frozen whole blood, isolated PBMCs, or DNA extracted from either of those sample types. V is trimmed back by 4 bases and J by 3 bases, and the junction contains 6 bases that no gene match accounts for. Inclusive of the bounding cysteine and phenylalanine, the CDR3 is 15 residues long. Of all the DNA, just the CDR3 is kept, 45 bases in frame from base 1. CDR1 SGHRS and CDR2 YFSETQ were looked up in the germline V gene. Remarks on this clone: Its antigen is not yet known. No base quality information exists; no much larger clone differs at one position.

Input material: peripheral blood. The V and J genes are TRBV5-1 and TRBJ1-3, with 8 junctional bases fitting TRBD1. This sequence was found in a man aged 50-59 years with active COVID-19. At the DNA level, the sequence is TGCGCCAGCAGCAAAGGACAGGGTAGTGGAAACACCATATATTTT. This is translated as CASSKGQGSGNTIYF.